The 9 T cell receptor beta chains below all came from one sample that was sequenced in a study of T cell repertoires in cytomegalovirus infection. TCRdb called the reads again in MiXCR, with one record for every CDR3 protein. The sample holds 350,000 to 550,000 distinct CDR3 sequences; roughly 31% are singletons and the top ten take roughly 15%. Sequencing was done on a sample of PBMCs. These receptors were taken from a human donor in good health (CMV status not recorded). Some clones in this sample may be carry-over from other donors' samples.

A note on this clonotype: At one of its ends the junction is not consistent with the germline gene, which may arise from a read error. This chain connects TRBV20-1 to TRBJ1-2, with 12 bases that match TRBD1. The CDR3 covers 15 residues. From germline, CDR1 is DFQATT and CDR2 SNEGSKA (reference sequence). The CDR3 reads CSAPGTGGAVGGFTF. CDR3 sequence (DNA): TGCAGTGCCCCAGGGACAGGGGGCGCGGTAGGGGGCTTCACCTTC.

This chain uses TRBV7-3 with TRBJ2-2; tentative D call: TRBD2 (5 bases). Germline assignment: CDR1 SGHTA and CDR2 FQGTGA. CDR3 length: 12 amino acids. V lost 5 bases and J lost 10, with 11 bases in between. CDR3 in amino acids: CASSPLGEELFF. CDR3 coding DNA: TGTGCCAGCAGCCCCCTCGGGGAGGAGCTGTTTTTT.

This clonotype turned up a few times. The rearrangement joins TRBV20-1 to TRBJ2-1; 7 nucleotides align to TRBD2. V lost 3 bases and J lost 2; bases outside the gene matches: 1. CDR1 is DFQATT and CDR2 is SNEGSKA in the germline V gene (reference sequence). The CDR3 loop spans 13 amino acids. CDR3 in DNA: TGCAGTGCTAGGGGGACTACCTACAATGAGCAGTTCTTC. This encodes CSARGTTYNEQFF.

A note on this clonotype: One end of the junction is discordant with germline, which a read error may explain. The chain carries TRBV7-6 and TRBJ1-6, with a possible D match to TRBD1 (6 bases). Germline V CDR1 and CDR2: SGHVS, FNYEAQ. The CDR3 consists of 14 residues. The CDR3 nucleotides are TGTGACAGCAGCCTCGGGGGCGATAATTCACCCCTCCACTTT. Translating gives CDSSLGGDNSPLHF.

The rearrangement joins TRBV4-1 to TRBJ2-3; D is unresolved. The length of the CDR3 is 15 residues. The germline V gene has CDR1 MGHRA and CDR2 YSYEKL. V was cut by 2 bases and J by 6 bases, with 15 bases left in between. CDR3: CASSQTGLVADTQYF. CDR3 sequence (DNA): TGCGCCAGCAGCCAAACCGGATTGGTAGCCGATACGCAGTATTTT.

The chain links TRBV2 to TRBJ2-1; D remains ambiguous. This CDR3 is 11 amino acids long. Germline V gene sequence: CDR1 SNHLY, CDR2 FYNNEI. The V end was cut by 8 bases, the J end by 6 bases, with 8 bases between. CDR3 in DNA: TGTGCCAGCGAAGGCCTCAATGAGCAGTTCTTC. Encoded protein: CASEGLNEQFF.

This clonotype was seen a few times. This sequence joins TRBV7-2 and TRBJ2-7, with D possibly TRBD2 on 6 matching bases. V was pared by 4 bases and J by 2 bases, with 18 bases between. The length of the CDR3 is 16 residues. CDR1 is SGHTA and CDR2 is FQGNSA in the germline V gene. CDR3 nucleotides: TGTGCCAGCAGCTCCCCCCGGGGGAAAAGGGCCTACGAGCAGTACTTC. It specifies CASSSPRGKRAYEQYF.

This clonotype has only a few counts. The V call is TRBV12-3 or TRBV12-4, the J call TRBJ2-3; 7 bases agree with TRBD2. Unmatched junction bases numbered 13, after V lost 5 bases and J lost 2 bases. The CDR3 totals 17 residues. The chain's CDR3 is CASSPLASGKDTDTQYF. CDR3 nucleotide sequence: TGTGCCAGCAGTCCACTGGCTAGCGGTAAAGACACAGATACGCAGTATTTT.

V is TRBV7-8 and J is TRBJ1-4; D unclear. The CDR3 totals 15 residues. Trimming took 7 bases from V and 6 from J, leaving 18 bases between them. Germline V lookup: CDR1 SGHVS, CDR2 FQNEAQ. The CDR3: CASILVRPAHEKLFF. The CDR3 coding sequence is TGTGCCAGCATTCTCGTTAGGCCAGCTCATGAAAAACTGTTTTTT.